The source of this T cell receptor beta chain is a study of patients and donors after allogeneic stem cell transplantation. This clonotype showed up many times. TCRdb itself ran the RT-PCR reads through MiXCR, one entry per CDR3 protein. The table records tens of thousands of distinct CDR3 sequences, about 37% of them present only once. This TCR derives from a human donor who was either an allogeneic HSCT recipient or a stem cell or donor lymphocyte infusion donor (not recorded which). It is not recorded whose cells these are; they may come from a transplant donor. The sample comprised blood, either unsorted or a sorted T cell fraction (not recorded which).

CDR3 nucleotides: TGTGCCAGCAGTTACCAGGGACAGATCATCGATAGGCTGTTTTTT. It codes for CASSYQGQIIDRLFF. The V call is TRBV6-6, the J call TRBJ1-4; TRBD1 matches 7 bases. Germline CDR1 reads MNHNY; CDR2 reads SVGAGI (reference sequence). The CDR3 extends over 15 amino acids. Trimming cost V 2 bases and J 14 bases; bases outside gene matches: 14.